A selection of T cell receptor beta chains follows, all from one sample in a study of Ad26.COV2.S vaccination and SARS-CoV-2 variants. Using immunoSEQ multiplex PCR, the repertoire was profiled, and TCRdb retains in-frame clones only, with some absent. This table holds approximately 400,000 clones, 83% found once. The specimen was peripheral blood, collected in a trial of Ad26.COV2.S vaccine versus placebo. The source of these receptors is a person aged 18 to 65 who received the Ad26.COV2.S COVID-19 vaccine or a placebo. Each CDR3 is given with its conserved first and last residue. A D gene is named only where the DNA matches it firmly. The size entry is marked missing in some rows and otherwise reads once, few, many or a size class.

D	V	size	J	DNA	CDR3
-	TRBV11-2	-	TRBJ1-1	TGTGCCAGCAGCCCCACCTTGAACACTGAAGCTTTCTTT	CASSPTLNTEAFF
-	TRBV5-4	few	TRBJ2-1	TGTGCCAGCAGCGGCAGTGAAAGTGAGCAGTTCTTC	CASSGSESEQFF
-	TRBV2	-	TRBJ2-4	TGTGCCAGCAGCCCCGTAGGGGGACCTGGAGGCATTCAGTACTTC	CASSPVGGPGGIQYF
-	TRBV5-1	-	TRBJ2-2	TGCGCCAGCAGCTTGGATACCGGGGAGCTGTTTTTT	CASSLDTGELFF
-	TRBV7-2	-	TRBJ2-5	TGTGCCAGCAGCTTGACAGTCCAAGAGACCCAGTACTTC	CASSLTVQETQYF
-	TRBV19	-	TRBJ1-2	TGTGCCAGTTGGGCAGGGGATACCCATAACTATGGCTACACCTTC	CASWAGDTHNYGYTF
-	TRBV9	-	TRBJ2-1	TGTGCCAGCAGCGTAGTCGGGCAAAATGAGCAGTTCTTC	CASSVVGQNEQFF
TRBD2	TRBV3-1/TRBV3-2	-	TRBJ2-2	TGTGCCAGCAGCCAAGATATGCTAGCGGGAGATTTAGGGGAGCTGTTTTTT	CASSQDMLAGDLGELFF
-	TRBV19	-	TRBJ1-1	TGTGCCAGTAGTATGTGGGCGAACACTGAAGCTTTCTTT	CASSMWANTEAFF
-	TRBV3-1/TRBV3-2	-	TRBJ1-3	TGTGCCAGTCTACTGGGCGCCTCTGGAAACACCATATATTTT	CASLLGASGNTIYF
-	TRBV4-3	-	TRBJ2-5	TGCGCCAGCAGCCAAGATATACAGCAAGAGACCCAGTACTTC	CASSQDIQQETQYF
-	TRBV3-1/TRBV3-2	-	TRBJ1-3	TGTGCCAGCAGCCCGACGGGGGACTCTGGAAACACCATATATTTT	CASSPTGDSGNTIYF
-	TRBV29-1	once	TRBJ1-1	TGCAGCGTTGAAGGCCAGGGAATAGGCACTGAAGCTTTCTTT	CSVEGQGIGTEAFF
-	TRBV11-2	-	TRBJ2-7	TGTGCCAGCAGCTTGGACAGACTAAGCTACGAGCAGTACTTC	CASSLDRLSYEQYF
-	TRBV11-2	-	TRBJ2-5	TGTGCCAGCAGCTTAGATCCCAGCGGCCAGGCCCAGTACTTC	CASSLDPSGQAQYF
TRBD1	TRBV6-5	few	TRBJ1-6	TGTGCCAGCAGACGCCTACAGGGGCTAAATTCACCCCTCCACTTT	CASRRLQGLNSPLHF
-	TRBV2	-	TRBJ1-1	TGTGCCAGTACCGGGACACTGGGGACTGAAGCTTTCTTT	CASTGTLGTEAFF
TRBD2	TRBV9	-	TRBJ2-7	TGTGCCAGCAGCGTAGAGACTAGCGGGAGTTACGAGCAGTACTTC	CASSVETSGSYEQYF
-	TRBV4-1	few	TRBJ1-5	TGCGCCAGCAGCCAAGACCCATATCAGCCCCAGCATTTT	CASSQDPYQPQHF
-	TRBV3-1/TRBV3-2	once	TRBJ1-4	TGTGCCAGCAGCCCGGGGCTGGGAACTAATGAAAAACTGTTTTTT	CASSPGLGTNEKLFF
-	TRBV5-6	-	TRBJ2-3	TGTGCCAGCAGCTTGTTACCGAGACCAGATACGCAGTATTTT	CASSLLPRPDTQYF
TRBD2	TRBV18	once	TRBJ2-3	TGTGCCAGCTCACCCACTAGCGGGGGGACAGATACGCAGTATTTT	CASSPTSGGTDTQYF
-	TRBV29-1	-	TRBJ2-3	TGCAGCGTTGAAGGGGGGTCGGATACGCAGTATTTT	CSVEGGSDTQYF
-	TRBV6-5	-	TRBJ2-7	TGTGCCAGCAGTCTCAGTGGTCCCTACTACGAGCAGTACTTC	CASSLSGPYYEQYF
-	TRBV4-2	-	TRBJ1-3	TGTGCCAGCAGCCAAGACGGGACTCAGGGTTCTGGAAACACCATATATTTT	CASSQDGTQGSGNTIYF
-	TRBV4-3	-	TRBJ2-5	TGCGCCAGCAGCCAAGGGTCTAGTTCCCAAGAGACCCAGTACTTC	CASSQGSSSQETQYF
-	TRBV2	-	TRBJ2-7	TGTGCCAGCACTTCAACCAGGGCCTACGAGCAGTACTTC	CASTSTRAYEQYF
-	TRBV7-9	-	TRBJ2-5	TGTGCCAGCAGCTTAGTTGGTAGCGGCCAAGAGACCCAGTACTTC	CASSLVGSGQETQYF
-	TRBV9	-	TRBJ2-7	TGTGCCAGCAGCCGGGACCTTAAGAGCTCCTACGAGCAGTACTTC	CASSRDLKSSYEQYF
-	TRBV19	-	TRBJ2-1	TGTGCCAGTAGTATCGCAGGAAGCTCCTACAATGAGCAGTTCTTC	CASSIAGSSYNEQFF
TRBD1	TRBV25-1	few	TRBJ1-4	TGTGCCAGCAGTGGGGACAGGGGACAGGAAAAACTGTTTTTT	CASSGDRGQEKLFF
-	TRBV3-1/TRBV3-2	once	TRBJ1-2	TGTGCCAGCAGTAGGGCAGGGGTCTTCTATGGCTACACCTTC	CASSRAGVFYGYTF
-	TRBV3-1/TRBV3-2	-	TRBJ2-1	TGTGCCAGCAGCCAAGATGAGCCAGCTCTCAATGAGCAGTTCTTC	CASSQDEPALNEQFF
TRBD1	TRBV7-9	-	TRBJ1-2	TGTGCATTAGGCGAGGGGGCTAATGGCTACACCTTC	CALGEGANGYTF
-	TRBV5-4	-	TRBJ2-1	TGTGCCAGCAGCCCTAGTCCCGGGACCTTCAGCTCCTACAATGAGCAGTTCTTC	CASSPSPGTFSSYNEQFF
TRBD1	TRBV11-2	-	TRBJ2-7	TGTGCCAGCAGCTCGGGACAGGGCTACGAGCAGTACTTC	CASSSGQGYEQYF
-	TRBV7-9	-	TRBJ2-1	TGTGCCAGCAGCCCACGGTGGCAGGGTAACAATGAGCAGTTCTTC	CASSPRWQGNNEQFF
-	TRBV19	many	TRBJ1-5	TGTGCCAGTAGTATGGGCCTCAGAGGGAATCAGCCCCAGCATTTT	CASSMGLRGNQPQHF
TRBD2	TRBV27	few	TRBJ2-7	TGTGCCAGCAGTTTATCTAGCGGGAGTTTCTACGAGCAGTACTTC	CASSLSSGSFYEQYF
-	TRBV28	-	TRBJ2-2	TGTGCCAGCAGTTCTCCGCCCGGCGGGGAGCTGTTTTTT	CASSSPPGGELFF
-	TRBV6-5	-	TRBJ1-2	TGTGCCAGCGCTGAGCAGGGGTATGGCTACACCTTC	CASAEQGYGYTF
-	TRBV5-1	-	TRBJ1-1	TGCGCCAGCAGCTTGGTTTTCCGGGGGAAGAACACTGAAGCTTTCTTT	CASSLVFRGKNTEAFF
TRBD2	TRBV2	medium-sized	TRBJ2-7	TGTGCCAGCAGTGCTGATCGAACTAGCGGGGGCTACGAGCAGTACTTC	CASSADRTSGGYEQYF
TRBD1	TRBV7-2	-	TRBJ1-2	TGTGCCAGCAGCTTAAGGACAGGGGTTAAGTTAGTGGCTAACTATGGCTACACCTTC	CASSLRTGVKLVANYGYTF
-	TRBV19	-	TRBJ2-2	TGTGCCAGTACACGGGTCGGAGTCAGGGACGACACCGGGGAGCTGTTTTTT	CASTRVGVRDDTGELFF
TRBD1	TRBV30	-	TRBJ1-4	TGTGCCTGGGAGGACAGGGATCATGAAAAACTGTTTTTT	CAWEDRDHEKLFF
-	TRBV9	-	TRBJ1-2	TGTGCCAGCAGCGTAGGGGTAGGGGACTATGGCTACACCTTC	CASSVGVGDYGYTF
-	TRBV18	once	TRBJ1-2	TGTGCCAGCTCACCCCCTCTGGACGGGTATGGCTACACCTTC	CASSPPLDGYGYTF
TRBD1	TRBV19	-	TRBJ1-5	TGTGCCAGTAGTGGACAGGGGGCAAGGAGCAATCAGCCCCAGCATTTT	CASSGQGARSNQPQHF
-	TRBV12-5	-	TRBJ2-5	TGTGCTAGTGGTATTTATACAGGGTACCAAGAGACCCAGTACTTC	CASGIYTGYQETQYF
TRBD1	TRBV13	-	TRBJ1-2	TGTGCCAGCAGATCCACAGGGGCGCGGGACTATGGCTACACCTTC	CASRSTGARDYGYTF
-	TRBV28	-	TRBJ1-1	TGTGCCAGCAGTTTACGACTCCCGAACACTGAAGCTTTCTTT	CASSLRLPNTEAFF
TRBD2	TRBV7-3	-	TRBJ2-1	TGTGCCAGCAGCTTGCAAGCGGGGGCCTCCTACAATGAGCAGTTCTTC	CASSLQAGASYNEQFF
-	TRBV29-1	-	TRBJ1-5	TGCAGCGTTGGGGCCTTGGGTCAGCCCCAGCATTTT	CSVGALGQPQHF
TRBD2	TRBV7-9	-	TRBJ2-4	TGTGCCAGCAGCCTTCCTAGCGGGCTAGCCAAAAACATTCAGTACTTC	CASSLPSGLAKNIQYF
TRBD1	TRBV19	once	TRBJ2-3	TGTGCCAGTAGTAAGGGGGCCCCCCTCACAGATACGCAGTATTTT	CASSKGAPLTDTQYF
-	TRBV28	-	TRBJ1-2	TGTGCCAGCAGAACCCTTAACTATGGCTACACCTTC	CASRTLNYGYTF